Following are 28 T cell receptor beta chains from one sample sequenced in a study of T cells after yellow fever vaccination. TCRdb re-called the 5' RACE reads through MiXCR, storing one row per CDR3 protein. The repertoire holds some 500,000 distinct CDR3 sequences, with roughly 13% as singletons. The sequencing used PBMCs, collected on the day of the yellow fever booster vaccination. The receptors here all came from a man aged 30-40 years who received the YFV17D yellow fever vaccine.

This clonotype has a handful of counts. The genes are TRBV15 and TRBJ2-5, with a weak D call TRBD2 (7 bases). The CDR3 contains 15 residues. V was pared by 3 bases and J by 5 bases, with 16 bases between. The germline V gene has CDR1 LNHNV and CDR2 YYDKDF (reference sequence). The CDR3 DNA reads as TGTGCCACCAGCAGGGTGGGGGGGGCTCTCGAGACCCAGTACTTC. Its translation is CATSRVGGALETQYF. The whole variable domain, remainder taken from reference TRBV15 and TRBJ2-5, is DAMVIQNPRYQVTQFGKPVTLSCSQTLNHNVMYWYQQKSSQAPKLLFHYYDKDFNNEADTPDNFQSRRPNTSFCFLDIRSPGLGDTAMYLCATSRVGGALETQYFGPGTRLLVL.

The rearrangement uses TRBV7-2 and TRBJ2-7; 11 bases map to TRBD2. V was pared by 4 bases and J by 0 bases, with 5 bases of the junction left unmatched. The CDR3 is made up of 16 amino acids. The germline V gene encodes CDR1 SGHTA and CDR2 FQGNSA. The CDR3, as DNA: TGTGCCAGCAGCTATTTAGCGGGAGGGAGCTCCTACGAGCAGTACTTC. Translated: CASSYLAGGSSYEQYF.

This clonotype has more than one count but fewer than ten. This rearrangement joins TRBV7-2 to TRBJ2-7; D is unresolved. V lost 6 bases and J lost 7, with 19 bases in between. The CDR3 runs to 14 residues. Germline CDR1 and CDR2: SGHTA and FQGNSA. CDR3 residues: CASSIISAVVEQYF. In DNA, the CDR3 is TGTGCCAGCAGTATCATTTCCGCCGTGGTGGAGCAGTACTTC.

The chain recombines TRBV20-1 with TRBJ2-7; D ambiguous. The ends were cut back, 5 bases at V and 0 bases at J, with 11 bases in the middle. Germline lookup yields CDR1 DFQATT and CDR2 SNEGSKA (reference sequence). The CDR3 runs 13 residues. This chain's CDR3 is CSALSGSSYEQYF. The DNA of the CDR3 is TGCAGTGCTCTCTCAGGAAGCTCCTACGAGCAGTACTTC.

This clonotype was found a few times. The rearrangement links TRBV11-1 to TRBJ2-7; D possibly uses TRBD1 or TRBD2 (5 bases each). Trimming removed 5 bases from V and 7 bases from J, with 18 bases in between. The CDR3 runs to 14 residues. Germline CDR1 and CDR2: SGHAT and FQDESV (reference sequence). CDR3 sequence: CASSPSRRAGEQYF. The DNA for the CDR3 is TGTGCCAGCAGCCCAAGCCGGCGGGCAGGGGAGCAGTACTTC.

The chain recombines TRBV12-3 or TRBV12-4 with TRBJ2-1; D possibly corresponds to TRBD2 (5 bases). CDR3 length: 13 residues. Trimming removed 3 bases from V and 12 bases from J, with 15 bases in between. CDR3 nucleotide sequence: TGTGCCAGCAGTTTTAGCGACCCTCCGGCGCAGTTCTTC. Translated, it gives CASSFSDPPAQFF.

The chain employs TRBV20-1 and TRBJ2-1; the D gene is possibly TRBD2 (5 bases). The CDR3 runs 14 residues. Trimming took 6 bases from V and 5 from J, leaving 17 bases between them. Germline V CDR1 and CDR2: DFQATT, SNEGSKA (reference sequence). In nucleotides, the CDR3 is TGCAGTGCATCTCGGACGGGGAAGCACAATGAGCAGTTCTTC. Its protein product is CSASRTGKHNEQFF.

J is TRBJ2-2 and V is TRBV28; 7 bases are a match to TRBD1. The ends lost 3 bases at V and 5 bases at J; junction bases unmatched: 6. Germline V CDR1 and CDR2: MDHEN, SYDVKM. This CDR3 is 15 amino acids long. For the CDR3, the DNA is TGTGCCAGCAGTTTGGGACAGTCCGGGACCGGGGAGCTGTTTTTT. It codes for CASSLGQSGTGELFF.

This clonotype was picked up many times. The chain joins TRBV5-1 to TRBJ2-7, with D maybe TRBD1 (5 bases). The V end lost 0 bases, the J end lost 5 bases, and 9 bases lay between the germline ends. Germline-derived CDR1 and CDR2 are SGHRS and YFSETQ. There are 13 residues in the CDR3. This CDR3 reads CASSLAPGNEQYF. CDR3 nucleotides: TGCGCCAGCAGCTTGGCCCCAGGGAACGAGCAGTACTTC.

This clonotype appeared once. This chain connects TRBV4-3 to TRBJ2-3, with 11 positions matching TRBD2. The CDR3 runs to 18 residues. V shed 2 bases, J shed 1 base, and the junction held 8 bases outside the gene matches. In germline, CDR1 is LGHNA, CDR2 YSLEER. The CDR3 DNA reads TGCGCCAGCAGCCAATCCCCCCTGGGACTAGCGGGCACAGATACGCAGTATTTT. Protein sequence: CASSQSPLGLAGTDTQYF.

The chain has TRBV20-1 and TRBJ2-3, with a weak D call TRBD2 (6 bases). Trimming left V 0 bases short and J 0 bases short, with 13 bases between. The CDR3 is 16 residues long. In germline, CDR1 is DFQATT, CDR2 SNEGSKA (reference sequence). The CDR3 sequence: CSARDGKRVSTDTQYF. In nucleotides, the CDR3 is TGCAGTGCTAGAGACGGAAAGCGGGTCAGCACAGATACGCAGTATTTT.

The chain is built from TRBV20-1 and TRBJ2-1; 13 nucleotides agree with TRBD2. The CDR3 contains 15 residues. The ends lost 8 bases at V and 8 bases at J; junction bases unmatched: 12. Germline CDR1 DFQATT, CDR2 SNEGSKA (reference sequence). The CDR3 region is CSPAQGLAGYHEQFF. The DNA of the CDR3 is TGCAGTCCCGCTCAGGGACTAGCGGGATATCATGAGCAGTTCTTC.

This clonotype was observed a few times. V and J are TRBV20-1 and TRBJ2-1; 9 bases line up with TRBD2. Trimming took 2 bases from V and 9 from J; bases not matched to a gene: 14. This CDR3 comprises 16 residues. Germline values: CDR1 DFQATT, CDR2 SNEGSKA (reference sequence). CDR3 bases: TGCAGTGCTAGACTAGCGGGGAGGGGGCAATGGGGTGAGCAGTTCTTC. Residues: CSARLAGRGQWGEQFF.

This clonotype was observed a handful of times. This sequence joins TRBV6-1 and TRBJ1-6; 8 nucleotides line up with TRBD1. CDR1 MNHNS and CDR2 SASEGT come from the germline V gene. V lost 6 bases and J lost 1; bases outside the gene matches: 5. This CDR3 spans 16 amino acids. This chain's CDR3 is CASSPRTGSYNSPLHF. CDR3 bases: TGTGCCAGCAGCCCCAGGACAGGGTCCTATAATTCACCCCTCCACTTT.

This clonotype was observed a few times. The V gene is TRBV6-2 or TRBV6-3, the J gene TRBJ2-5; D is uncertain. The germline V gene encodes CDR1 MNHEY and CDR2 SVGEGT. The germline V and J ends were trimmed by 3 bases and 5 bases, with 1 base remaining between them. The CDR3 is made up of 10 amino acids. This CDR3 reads CASSYETQYF. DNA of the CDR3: TGTGCCAGCAGTTATGAGACCCAGTACTTC.

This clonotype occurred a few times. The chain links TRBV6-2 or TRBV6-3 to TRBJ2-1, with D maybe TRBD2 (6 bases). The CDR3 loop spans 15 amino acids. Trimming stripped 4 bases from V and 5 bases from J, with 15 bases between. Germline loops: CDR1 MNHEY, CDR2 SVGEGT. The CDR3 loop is CASSWVSGVDNEQFF. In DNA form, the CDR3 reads TGTGCCAGCAGTTGGGTATCGGGAGTGGACAATGAGCAGTTCTTC.

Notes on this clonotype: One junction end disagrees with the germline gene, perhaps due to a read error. The CDR3 nucleotides are TGTGCCAGCAGCCAATCCCCCGGGGGGACCTCGCACTTC. It encodes CASSQSPGGTSHF. V gene TRBV14 combines with J gene TRBJ2-7, with TRBD2 matching 7 bases. Germline assignment: CDR1 SGHDN and CDR2 FVKESK. The CDR3 covers 13 residues. Using reference TRBV14 and TRBJ2-7 for the parts outside the CDR3, the full variable domain is EAGVTQFPSHSVIEKGQTVTLRCDPISGHDNLYWYRRVMGKEIKFLLHFVKESKQDESGMPNNRFLAERTGGTYSTLKVQPAELEDSGVYFCASSQSPGGTSHFGPGTRLTVT.

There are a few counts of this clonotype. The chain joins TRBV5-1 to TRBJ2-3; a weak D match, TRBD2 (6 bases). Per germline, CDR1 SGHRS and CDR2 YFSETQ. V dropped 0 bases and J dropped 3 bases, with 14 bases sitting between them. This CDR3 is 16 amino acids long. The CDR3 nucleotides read TGCGCCAGCAGCTTGGCGAGATCGGAGGGAACAGATACGCAGTATTTT. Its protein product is CASSLARSEGTDTQYF.

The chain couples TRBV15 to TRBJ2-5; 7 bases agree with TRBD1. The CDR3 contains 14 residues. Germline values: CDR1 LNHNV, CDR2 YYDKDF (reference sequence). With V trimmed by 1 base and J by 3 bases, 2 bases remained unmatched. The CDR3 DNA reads TGTGCCACCAGCAGAGGTGGACAGGAAGAGACCCAGTACTTC. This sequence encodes CATSRGGQEETQYF.

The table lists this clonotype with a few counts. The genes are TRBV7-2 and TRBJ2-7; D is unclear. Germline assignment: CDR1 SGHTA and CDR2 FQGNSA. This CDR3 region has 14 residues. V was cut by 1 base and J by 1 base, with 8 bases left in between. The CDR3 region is CASSLGIGSYEQYF. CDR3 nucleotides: TGTGCCAGCAGCTTAGGGATCGGGTCCTACGAGCAGTACTTC.

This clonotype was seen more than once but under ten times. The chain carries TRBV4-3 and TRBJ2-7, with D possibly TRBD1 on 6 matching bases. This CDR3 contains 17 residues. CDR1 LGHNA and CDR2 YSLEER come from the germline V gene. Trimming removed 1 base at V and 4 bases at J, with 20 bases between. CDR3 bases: TGCGCCAGCAGCCAAGGGGGTACAGGGTACGTGCCATACGAGCAGTACTTC. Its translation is CASSQGGTGYVPYEQYF.

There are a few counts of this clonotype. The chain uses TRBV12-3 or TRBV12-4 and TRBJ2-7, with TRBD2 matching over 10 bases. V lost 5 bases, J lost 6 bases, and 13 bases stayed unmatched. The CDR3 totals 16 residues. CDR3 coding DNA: TGTGCCAGCAGTCACCATGGGGCTAGCGGGAGTGGCGAGCAGTACTTC. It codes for CASSHHGASGSGEQYF.

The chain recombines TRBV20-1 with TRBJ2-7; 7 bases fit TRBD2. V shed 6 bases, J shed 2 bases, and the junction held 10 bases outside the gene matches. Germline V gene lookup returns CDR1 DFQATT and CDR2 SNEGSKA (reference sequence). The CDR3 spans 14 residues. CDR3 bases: TGCAGTGCCGCCCCGGCTAGCGGTGCCTACGAGCAGTACTTC. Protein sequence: CSAAPASGAYEQYF.

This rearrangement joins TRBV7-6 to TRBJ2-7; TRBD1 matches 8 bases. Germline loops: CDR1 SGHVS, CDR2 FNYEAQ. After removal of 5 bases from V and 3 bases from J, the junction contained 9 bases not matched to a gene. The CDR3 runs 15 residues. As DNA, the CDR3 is TGTGCCAGCAGCGCTCTCTTAGGGACAGGCTACGAGCAGTACTTC. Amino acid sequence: CASSALLGTGYEQYF.

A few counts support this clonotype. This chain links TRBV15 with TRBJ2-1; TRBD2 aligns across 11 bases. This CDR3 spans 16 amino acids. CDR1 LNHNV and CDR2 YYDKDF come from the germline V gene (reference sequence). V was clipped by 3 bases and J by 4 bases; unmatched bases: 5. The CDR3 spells CATSRISGRGYNEQFF. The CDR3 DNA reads TGTGCCACCAGCAGGATTAGCGGGAGGGGGTACAATGAGCAGTTCTTC.

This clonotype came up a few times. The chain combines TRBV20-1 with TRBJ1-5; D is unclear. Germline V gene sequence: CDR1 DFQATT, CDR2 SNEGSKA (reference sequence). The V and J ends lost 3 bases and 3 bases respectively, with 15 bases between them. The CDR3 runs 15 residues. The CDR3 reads CSASSGPVINQPQHF. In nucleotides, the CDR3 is TGCAGTGCTAGCAGCGGGCCGGTTATCAATCAGCCCCAGCATTTT.

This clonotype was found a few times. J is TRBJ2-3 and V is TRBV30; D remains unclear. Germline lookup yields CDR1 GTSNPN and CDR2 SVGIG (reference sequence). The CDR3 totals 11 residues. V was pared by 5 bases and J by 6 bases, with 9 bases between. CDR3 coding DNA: TGTGCCTGGGCTTCCGGGGATACGCAGTATTTT. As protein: CAWASGDTQYF.

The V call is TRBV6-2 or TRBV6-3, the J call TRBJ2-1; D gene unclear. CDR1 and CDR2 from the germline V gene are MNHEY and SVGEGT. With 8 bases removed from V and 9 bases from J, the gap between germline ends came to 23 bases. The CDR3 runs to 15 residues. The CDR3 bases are TGTGCCAGCGTTTCCGGGCCCTACGGCGTTGGTGAGCAGTTCTTC. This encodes CASVSGPYGVGEQFF.